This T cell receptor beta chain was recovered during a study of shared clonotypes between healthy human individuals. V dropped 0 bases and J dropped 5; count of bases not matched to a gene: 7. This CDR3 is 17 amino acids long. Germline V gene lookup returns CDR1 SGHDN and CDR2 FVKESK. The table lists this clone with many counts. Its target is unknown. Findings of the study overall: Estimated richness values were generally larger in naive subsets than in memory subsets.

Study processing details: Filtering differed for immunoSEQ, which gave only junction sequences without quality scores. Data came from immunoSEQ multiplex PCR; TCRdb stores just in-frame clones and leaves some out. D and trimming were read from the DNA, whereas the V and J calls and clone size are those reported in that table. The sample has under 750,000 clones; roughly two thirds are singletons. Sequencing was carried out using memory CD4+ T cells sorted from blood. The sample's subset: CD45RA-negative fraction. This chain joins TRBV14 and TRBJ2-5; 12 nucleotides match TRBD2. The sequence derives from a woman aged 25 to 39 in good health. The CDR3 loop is CASSQDPPSGRDETQYF. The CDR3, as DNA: TGTGCCAGCAGCCAAGATCCCCCTAGCGGGAGGGATGAGACCCAGTACTTC.